The 19 T cell receptor beta chains below come from one sample, sequenced in a study of CD8+ T cells in alopecia areata. Treatment here: oral pan-JAK inhibitor, 5-10 mg twice daily. cDNA prepared by RNA extraction and subsequent reverse transcription served as the template for sequencing. Profiled with immunoSEQ multiplex PCR; TCRdb holds only in-frame clones, not every one. This table holds 60,000 to 85,000 clones, approximately 70% found once. Specimen: CD8+ T cells sorted from blood, collected at week 24, from a patient treated with tofacitinib. Source of these receptors: a human donor with alopecia areata.

This clone was found a few times. The rearrangement uses TRBV15 and TRBJ1-4, with D hard to call. CDR1 and CDR2 (germline): LNHNV, YYDKDF (reference sequence). The CDR3 extends over 16 amino acids. Trimming pared 3 bases from V and 7 bases from J, leaving 18 bases between. The CDR3 nucleotides read TGTGCCACCAGCAGCCGAAAGGAGACCCAGCCTGAAAAACTGTTTTTT. Protein: CATSSRKETQPEKLFF.

This chain connects TRBV6-5 to TRBJ2-1; D is unresolved. The V end lost 6 bases, the J end lost 10 bases, and 16 bases lay between the germline ends. Germline loops: CDR1 MNHEY, CDR2 SVGAGI. The CDR3 extends over 13 amino acids. CDR3 DNA: TGTGCCAGCAGCGAAGGCGGCGGCAGCGAGCAGTTCTTC. Amino acid sequence: CASSEGGGSEQFF.

The J gene is TRBJ2-7, the V gene TRBV4-1; D is possibly TRBD1 or TRBD2 (5 bases each). CDR1 is MGHRA and CDR2 is YSYEKL in the germline V gene. The V gene lost 3 bases and the J gene lost 2 bases, with 11 bases spanning the gap. CDR3 length: 14 residues. Here the CDR3 DNA reads TGCGCCAGCAGCCAGGGACCGGGAACCTACGAGCAGTACTTC. Its protein is CASSQGPGTYEQYF.

As to this clone: The limits of the CDR3 on the DNA are not certain, so only TCRdb's listed CDR3 is given. The chain employs TRBV7-9 and TRBJ2-3. CDR1 SEHNR and CDR2 FQNEAQ come from the germline V gene (reference sequence). Ends included, the CDR3 has 14 residues. CDR3 protein: CASSFGPGSDTQYF.

The gene calls are TRBV13 and TRBJ2-3; 11 nucleotides line up with TRBD2. Germline V gene lookup returns CDR1 PRHDT and CDR2 FYEKMQ (reference sequence). V was clipped by 5 bases and J by 5 bases; unmatched bases: 9. This CDR3 contains 16 residues. The CDR3 region is CASSPLGLAGGDTQYF. The CDR3 DNA reads TGTGCCAGCAGCCCCCTCGGGCTAGCGGGAGGAGATACGCAGTATTTT.

In regard to this clone: Different DNA sequences within this sample yield the same CDR3. The gene calls are TRBV5-6 and TRBJ2-7, with D perhaps TRBD2 (6 bases). The CDR3 has 14 amino acids. Between the trimmed V and J ends, which lost 0 bases and 0 bases, there was a span of 7 bases. The germline V gene has CDR1 SGHDT and CDR2 YYEEEE. The CDR3 protein is CASSLAGVSYEQYF. CDR3 sequence (DNA): TGTGCCAGCAGCTTGGCGGGAGTCTCCTACGAGCAGTACTTC.

The chain employs TRBV11-2 and TRBJ2-2; D is unclear. CDR3 length equals 13 residues. Looked up from germline, CDR1 is SGHAT and CDR2 is FQNNGV. V lost 2 bases and J lost 3, with 4 bases in between. The CDR3 nucleotides read TGTGCCAGCAGCTTATTGGACACCGGGGAGCTGTTTTTT. Amino acid sequence: CASSLLDTGELFF. The full variable domain, its missing parts supplied by reference TRBV11-2 and TRBJ2-2, is EAGVAQSPRYKIIEKRQSVAFWCNPISGHATLYWYQQILGQGPKLLIQFQNNGVVDDSQLPKDRFSAERLKGVDSTLKIQPAKLEDSAVYLCASSLLDTGELFFGEGSRLTVL.

The chain recombines TRBV27 with TRBJ1-1; TRBD1 might be the D (5 bases). Trimming removed 5 bases at V and 4 bases at J, with 5 bases between. Germline CDR1 and CDR2: MNHEY and SMNVEV (reference sequence). There are 11 residues in the CDR3. Here the CDR3 reads CASSRGTEAFF. In DNA, the CDR3 is TGTGCCAGCAGTAGGGGCACTGAAGCTTTCTTT.

The rearrangement links TRBV7-2 to TRBJ2-2, with 11 positions matching TRBD2. The CDR3 has 16 residues. Germline V CDR1 and CDR2: SGHTA, FQGNSA. The V segment lost 0 bases and the J segment 7 bases; nucleotides outside the gene matches: 4. The CDR3 DNA follows: TGTGCCAGCAGCTTAGCTAGCGGGGGGGCCCTCGGGGAGCTGTTTTTT. Protein product: CASSLASGGALGELFF.

This sequence joins TRBV27 and TRBJ2-1, with a possible D match to TRBD2 (6 bases). The CDR3 covers 14 residues. Trimming stripped 5 bases from V and 7 bases from J, with 15 bases between. Germline CDR1 is MNHEY and CDR2 is SMNVEV (reference sequence). Here the CDR3 reads CASSPSLAENEQFF. The CDR3 region has the DNA TGTGCCAGCAGTCCTTCTTTAGCGGAAAATGAGCAGTTCTTC.

The V gene is TRBV10-3, the J gene TRBJ2-7; D may correspond to TRBD1 or TRBD2 (5 bases each). V lost 3 bases to trimming and J lost 3 bases, with 12 bases between them. The CDR3 is 14 residues long. Germline CDR1 ENHRY, CDR2 SYGVKD. This CDR3 reads CAISDPGRLYEQYF. The CDR3 bases are TGTGCCATCAGTGACCCGGGACGGCTCTACGAGCAGTACTTC.

The chain uses TRBV7-2 and TRBJ2-2; 7 nucleotides align to TRBD2. CDR3 length: 14 amino acids. The germline CDR1 and CDR2 sequences are SGHTA and FQGNSA. Trimming at V came to 5 bases and at J to 3 bases, leaving 3 bases not matched to a gene. The CDR3 sequence is CASSQGGYTGELFF. In nucleotides, the CDR3 is TGTGCCAGCAGCCAGGGAGGGTACACCGGGGAGCTGTTTTTT.

In the case of this clone: Additional DNA sequences in this sample encode the identical CDR3. The J gene is TRBJ2-7, the V gene TRBV4-3; 7 bases are a match to TRBD1. The CDR3 is 14 residues long. After removal of 1 base from V and 2 bases from J, the junction contained 2 bases not matched to a gene. Germline CDR1 is LGHNA and CDR2 is YSLEER. The CDR3 region is CASSQGQGAYEQYF. CDR3 DNA sequence: TGCGCCAGCAGCCAAGGACAGGGAGCCTACGAGCAGTACTTC.

This clone has ten or more counts. The V gene is TRBV10-3, the J gene TRBJ2-2; 12 nucleotides match TRBD2. The CDR3 length is 19 residues. The V gene's germline CDR1 is ENHRY and CDR2 SYGVKD. V lost 3 bases, J lost 0 bases, and 8 bases stayed unmatched. The CDR3 region has the DNA TGTGCCATCAGTGACCCGATCGGGACTAGCGGGCCGAACACCGGGGAGCTGTTTTTT. Encoded protein: CAISDPIGTSGPNTGELFF.

V is TRBV27 and J is TRBJ2-3, with 8 bases lining up with TRBD2. Germline assignment: CDR1 MNHEY and CDR2 SMNVEV (reference sequence). This CDR3 spans 15 amino acids. J gave up 5 bases and V 6 bases, and 10 bases lay outside the gene matches. CDR3 sequence reads: CASSPTGGLGDTQYF. The CDR3 bases are TGTGCCAGCAGCCCGACGGGGGGGCTAGGAGATACGCAGTATTTT.

The gene calls are TRBV7-9 and TRBJ1-5, with 8 bases fitting TRBD1. This CDR3 contains 15 residues. Germline loops: CDR1 SEHNR, CDR2 FQNEAQ (reference sequence). V lost 5 bases and J lost 4; bases outside the gene matches: 7. The CDR3 nucleotides read TGTGCCAGCAGCCAAGGACAGGGTGGAAATCAGCCCCAGCATTTT. It specifies CASSQGQGGNQPQHF.

This chain joins TRBV9 and TRBJ2-3, with a weak D call TRBD2 (6 bases). Per the germline V gene, CDR1 is SGDLS and CDR2 is YYNGEE. V shed 3 bases and J shed 0 bases, with 11 bases lying between them. CDR3 size: 15 residues. This CDR3 is CASSARDWSTDTQYF. DNA of the CDR3: TGTGCCAGCAGCGCCCGGGACTGGAGCACAGATACGCAGTATTTT.

The chain links TRBV6-5 to TRBJ2-2; D unresolved. The CDR3 contains 12 residues. Trimming pared 3 bases from V and 6 bases from J, leaving 5 bases between. Germline loops: CDR1 MNHEY, CDR2 SVGAGI. The CDR3 DNA is TGTGCCAGCAGTTATAGAGCCGGGGAGCTGTTTTTT. Protein sequence: CASSYRAGELFF.

This CDR3 reads CASSSTDNEKLFF. CDR3 nucleotides: TGTGCCAGCAGTTCTACGGATAATGAAAAACTGTTTTTT. V is TRBV6-5 and J is TRBJ1-4; the D is unclear. Trimming cost V 4 bases and J 4 bases, with 7 bases left between them. CDR3 length: 13 amino acids. CDR1 is MNHEY and CDR2 is SVGAGI in the germline V gene.